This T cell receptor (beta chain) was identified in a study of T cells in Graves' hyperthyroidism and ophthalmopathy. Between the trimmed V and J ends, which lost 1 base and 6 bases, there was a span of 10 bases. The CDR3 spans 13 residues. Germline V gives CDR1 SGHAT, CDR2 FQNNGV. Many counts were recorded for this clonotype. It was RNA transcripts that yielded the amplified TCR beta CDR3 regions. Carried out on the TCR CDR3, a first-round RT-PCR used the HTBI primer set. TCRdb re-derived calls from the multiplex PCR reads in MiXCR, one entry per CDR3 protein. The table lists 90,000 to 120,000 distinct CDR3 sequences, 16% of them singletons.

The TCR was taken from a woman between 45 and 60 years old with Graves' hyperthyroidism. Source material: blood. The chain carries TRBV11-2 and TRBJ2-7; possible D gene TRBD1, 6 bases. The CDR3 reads CASSLARGSEQYF. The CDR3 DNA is TGTGCCAGCAGCTTAGCCAGGGGTAGCGAGCAGTACTTC.